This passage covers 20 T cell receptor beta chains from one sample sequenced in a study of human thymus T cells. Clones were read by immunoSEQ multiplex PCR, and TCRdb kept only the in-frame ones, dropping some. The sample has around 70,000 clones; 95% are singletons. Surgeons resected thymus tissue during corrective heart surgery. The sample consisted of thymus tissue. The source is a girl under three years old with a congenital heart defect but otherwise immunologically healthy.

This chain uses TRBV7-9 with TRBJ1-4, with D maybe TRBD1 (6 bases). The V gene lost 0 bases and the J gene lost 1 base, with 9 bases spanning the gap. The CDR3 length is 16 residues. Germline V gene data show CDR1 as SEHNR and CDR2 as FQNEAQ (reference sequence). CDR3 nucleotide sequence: TGTGCCAGCAGCTTAGCAGGGGGGCAAACTAATGAAAAACTGTTTTTT. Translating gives CASSLAGGQTNEKLFF.

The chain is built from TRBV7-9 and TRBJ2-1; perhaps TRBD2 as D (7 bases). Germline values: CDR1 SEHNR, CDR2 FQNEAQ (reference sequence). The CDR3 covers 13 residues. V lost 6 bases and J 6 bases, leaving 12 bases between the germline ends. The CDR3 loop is CASRDGGRNEQFF. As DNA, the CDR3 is TGTGCCAGCAGGGACGGGGGGCGCAATGAGCAGTTCTTC.

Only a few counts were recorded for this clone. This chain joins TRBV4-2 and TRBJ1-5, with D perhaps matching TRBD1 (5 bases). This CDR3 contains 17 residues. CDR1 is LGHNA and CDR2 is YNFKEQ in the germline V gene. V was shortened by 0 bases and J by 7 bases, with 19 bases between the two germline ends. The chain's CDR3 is CASSQDRRAGQWQPQHF. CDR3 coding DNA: TGTGCCAGCAGCCAAGATCGTAGGGCAGGGCAATGGCAGCCCCAGCATTTT.

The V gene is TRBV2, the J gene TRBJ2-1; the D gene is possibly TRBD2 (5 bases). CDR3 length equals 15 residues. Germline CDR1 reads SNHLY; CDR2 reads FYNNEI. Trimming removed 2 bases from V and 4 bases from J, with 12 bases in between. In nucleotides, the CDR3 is TGTGCCAGCAGTGAAAAGCGGACGGTATACAATGAGCAGTTCTTC. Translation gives CASSEKRTVYNEQFF.

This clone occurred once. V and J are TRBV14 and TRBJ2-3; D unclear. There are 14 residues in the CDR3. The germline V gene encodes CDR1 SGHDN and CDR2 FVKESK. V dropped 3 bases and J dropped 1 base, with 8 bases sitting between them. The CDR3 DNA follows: TGTGCCAGCAGCCAGGGCTACGGCACAGATACGCAGTATTTT. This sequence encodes CASSQGYGTDTQYF.

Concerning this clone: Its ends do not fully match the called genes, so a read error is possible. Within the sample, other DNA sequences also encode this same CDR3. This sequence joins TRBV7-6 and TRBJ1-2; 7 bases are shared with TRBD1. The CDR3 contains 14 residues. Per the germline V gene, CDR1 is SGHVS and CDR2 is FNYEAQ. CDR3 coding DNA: TGTGCTAGCAGTCAGGGGGGAAGGTCCTATGGCTACACCTTC. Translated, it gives CASSQGGRSYGYTF.

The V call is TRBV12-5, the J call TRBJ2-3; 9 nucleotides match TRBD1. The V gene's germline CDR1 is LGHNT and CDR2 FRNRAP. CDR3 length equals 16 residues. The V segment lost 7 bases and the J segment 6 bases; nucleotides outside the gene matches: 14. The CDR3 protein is CASALDRGGVGDTQYF. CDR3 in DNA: TGTGCTAGTGCCCTGGACAGGGGAGGGGTTGGGGATACGCAGTATTTT.

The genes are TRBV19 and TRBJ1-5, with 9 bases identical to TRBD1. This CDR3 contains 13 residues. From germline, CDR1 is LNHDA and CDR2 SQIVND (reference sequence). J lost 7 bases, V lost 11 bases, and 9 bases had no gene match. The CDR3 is CAVAGQGRQPQHF. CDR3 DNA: TGTGCCGTTGCGGGACAGGGAAGGCAGCCCCAGCATTTT.

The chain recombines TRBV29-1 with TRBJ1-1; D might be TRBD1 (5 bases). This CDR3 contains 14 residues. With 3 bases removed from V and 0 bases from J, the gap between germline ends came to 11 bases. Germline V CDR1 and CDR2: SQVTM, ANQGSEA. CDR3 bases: TGCAGCGTTGACCGGGGGAGGATGAACACTGAAGCTTTCTTT. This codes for CSVDRGRMNTEAFF.

CDR3 loop: CASSQGDLKGRTKNIQYF. Written as DNA, the CDR3 is TGTGCCAGCAGCCAGGGTGATCTTAAGGGGAGGACCAAAAACATTCAGTACTTC. The V gene is TRBV4-2, the J gene TRBJ2-4, with D possibly TRBD2 on 6 matching bases. The CDR3 sequence is 18 residues long. CDR1 and CDR2 (germline): LGHNA, YNFKEQ. V was cut by 3 bases and J by 2 bases, with 20 bases left in between.

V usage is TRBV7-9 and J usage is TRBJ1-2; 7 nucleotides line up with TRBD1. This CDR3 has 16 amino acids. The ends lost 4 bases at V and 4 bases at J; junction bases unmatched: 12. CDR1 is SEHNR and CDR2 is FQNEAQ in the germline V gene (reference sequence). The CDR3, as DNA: TGTGCCAGCAGCTACCGAAGTACGGGGACAGCCTATGGCTACACCTTC. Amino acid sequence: CASSYRSTGTAYGYTF.

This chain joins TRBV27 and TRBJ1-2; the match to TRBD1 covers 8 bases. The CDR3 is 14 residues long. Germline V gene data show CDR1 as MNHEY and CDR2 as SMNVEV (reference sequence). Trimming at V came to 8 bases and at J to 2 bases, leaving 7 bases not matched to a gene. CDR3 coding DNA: TGTGCCAGCGCCTCTGGACAGGGAAACTATGGCTACACCTTC. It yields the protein CASASGQGNYGYTF.

As DNA, the CDR3 is TGTGCCAGCAGTGGCCCCCTCAATGAGCAGTTCTTC. Residues: CASSGPLNEQFF. The V and J genes are TRBV25-1 and TRBJ2-1; D is unresolved. V was clipped by 4 bases and J by 6 bases, with 7 bases between them. The CDR3 has 12 amino acids. Germline lookup yields CDR1 MGHDK and CDR2 SYGVNS.

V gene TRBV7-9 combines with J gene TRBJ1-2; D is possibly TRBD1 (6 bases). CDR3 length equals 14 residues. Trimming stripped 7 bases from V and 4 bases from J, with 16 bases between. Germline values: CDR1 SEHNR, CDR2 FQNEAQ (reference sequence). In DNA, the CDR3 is TGTGCCAGCACCAACGTACAGGGTTTCTATGGCTACACCTTC. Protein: CASTNVQGFYGYTF.

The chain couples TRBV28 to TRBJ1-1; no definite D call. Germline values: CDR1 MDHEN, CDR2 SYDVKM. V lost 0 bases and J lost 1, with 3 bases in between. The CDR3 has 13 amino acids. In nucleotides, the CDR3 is TGTGCCAGCAGTTTATGGGGGAACACTGAAGCTTTCTTT. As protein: CASSLWGNTEAFF.

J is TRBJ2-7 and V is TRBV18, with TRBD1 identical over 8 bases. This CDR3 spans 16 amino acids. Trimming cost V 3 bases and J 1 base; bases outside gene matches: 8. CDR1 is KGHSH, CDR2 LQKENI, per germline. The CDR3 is CASSPPERTGSYEQYF. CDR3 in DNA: TGTGCCAGCTCACCTCCAGAGAGGACAGGGTCCTACGAGCAGTACTTC.

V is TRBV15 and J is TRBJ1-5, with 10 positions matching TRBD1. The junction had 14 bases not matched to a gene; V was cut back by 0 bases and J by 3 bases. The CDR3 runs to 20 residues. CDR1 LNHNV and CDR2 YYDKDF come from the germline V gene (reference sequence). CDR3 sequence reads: CATSRDSGTGEDGDNQPQHF. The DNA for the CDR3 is TGTGCCACCAGCAGAGATTCCGGGACAGGGGAAGATGGTGACAATCAGCCCCAGCATTTT.

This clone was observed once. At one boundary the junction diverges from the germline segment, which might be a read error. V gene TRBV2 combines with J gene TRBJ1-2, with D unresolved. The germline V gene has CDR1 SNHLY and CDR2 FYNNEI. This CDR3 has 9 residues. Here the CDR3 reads CASIPLGSF. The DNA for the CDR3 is TGTGCCAGCATTCCCTTGGGGAGCTTC.

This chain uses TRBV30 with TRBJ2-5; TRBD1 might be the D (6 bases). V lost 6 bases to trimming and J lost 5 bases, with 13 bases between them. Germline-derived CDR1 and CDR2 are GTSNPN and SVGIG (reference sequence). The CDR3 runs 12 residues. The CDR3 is CACLGARETQYF. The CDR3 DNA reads TGTGCCTGCTTGGGGGCGAGGGAGACCCAGTACTTC.

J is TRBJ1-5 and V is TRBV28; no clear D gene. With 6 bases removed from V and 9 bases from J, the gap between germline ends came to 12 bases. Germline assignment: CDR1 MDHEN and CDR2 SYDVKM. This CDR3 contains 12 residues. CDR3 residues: CASRAGIWPQHF. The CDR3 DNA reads TGTGCCAGCAGAGCCGGTATCTGGCCCCAGCATTTT.